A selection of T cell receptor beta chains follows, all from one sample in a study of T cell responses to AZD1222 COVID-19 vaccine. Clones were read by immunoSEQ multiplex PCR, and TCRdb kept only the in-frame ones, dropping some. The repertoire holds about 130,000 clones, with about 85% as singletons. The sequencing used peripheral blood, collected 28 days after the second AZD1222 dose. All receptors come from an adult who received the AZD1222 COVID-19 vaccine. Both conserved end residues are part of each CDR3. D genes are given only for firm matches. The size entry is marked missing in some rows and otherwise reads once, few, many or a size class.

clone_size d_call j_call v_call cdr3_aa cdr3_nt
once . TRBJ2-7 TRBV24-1 CATMSGNYEQYF TGTGCCACCATGTCAGGGAACTACGAGCAGTACTTC
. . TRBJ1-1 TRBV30 CAWRGGSVTEAFF TGTGCCTGGAGGGGGGGGTCGGTCACTGAAGCTTTCTTT
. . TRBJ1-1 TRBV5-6 CASSPGRGHTEAFF TGTGCCAGCTCACCGGGGAGGGGTCACACTGAAGCTTTCTTT
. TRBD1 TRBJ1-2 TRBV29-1 CSVGGPGTGGESYGYTF TGCAGCGTTGGGGGCCCCGGGACAGGGGGCGAAAGCTATGGCTACACCTTC
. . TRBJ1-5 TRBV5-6 CASSLGGYSNQPQHF TGTGCCAGCAGCTTAGGGGGTTATAGCAATCAGCCCCAGCATTTT
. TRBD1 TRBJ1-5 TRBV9 CASSVAGGNQPQHF TGTGCCAGCAGCGTTGCAGGGGGGAATCAGCCCCAGCATTTT
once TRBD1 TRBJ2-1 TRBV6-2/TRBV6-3 CASSYVGTGGLNEQFF TGTGCCAGCAGTTATGTGGGGACAGGGGGGCTCAATGAGCAGTTCTTC
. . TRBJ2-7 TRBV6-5 CASSYSATVDEQYF TGTGCCAGCAGTTACTCGGCGACAGTCGACGAGCAGTACTTC
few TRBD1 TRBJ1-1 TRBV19 CASSIADRGNTEAFF TGTGCCAGTAGTATAGCCGACAGGGGGAACACTGAAGCTTTCTTT
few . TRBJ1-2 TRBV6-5 CASSYRDGYTF TGTGCCAGCAGTTACCGGGATGGCTACACCTTC
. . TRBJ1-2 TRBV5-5 CASSRDGGHYGYTF TGTGCCAGCAGCCGCGACGGGGGCCACTATGGCTACACCTTC
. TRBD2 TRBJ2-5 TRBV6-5 CASSYGGGAEWETQYF TGTGCCAGCAGTTACGGCGGGGGGGCAGAATGGGAGACCCAGTACTTC
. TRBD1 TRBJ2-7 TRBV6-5 CASSYSGQGKYEQYF TGTGCCAGCAGCTACTCCGGACAGGGGAAATACGAGCAGTACTTC
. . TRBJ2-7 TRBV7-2 CASSLRGQGPYEQYF TGTGCCAGCAGTCTAAGGGGTCAGGGACCCTACGAGCAGTACTTC
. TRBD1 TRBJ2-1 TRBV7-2 CASSLRRGGTGVDEQFF TGTGCCAGCAGCTTGCGGAGAGGGGGGACAGGGGTAGATGAGCAGTTCTTC
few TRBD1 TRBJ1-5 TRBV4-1 CASSQDLGRRGLNQPQHF TGCGCCAGCAGCCAAGATTTAGGTCGCAGGGGGTTAAATCAGCCCCAGCATTTT
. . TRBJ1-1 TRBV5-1 CASSHTGPMNTEAFF TGCGCCAGCAGCCATACAGGACCCATGAACACTGAAGCTTTCTTT
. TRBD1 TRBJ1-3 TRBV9 CASSPTARDRTPPGNTIYF TGTGCCAGCAGCCCAACTGCCCGGGACAGGACTCCTCCTGGAAACACCATATATTTT
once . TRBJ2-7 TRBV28 CASIFGGTPTYEQYF TGTGCCAGCATCTTCGGGGGGACACCAACCTACGAGCAGTACTTC
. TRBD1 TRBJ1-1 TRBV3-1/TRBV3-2 CASSLGQGAYTEAFF TGTGCCAGCAGCCTAGGACAGGGGGCCTACACTGAAGCTTTCTTT
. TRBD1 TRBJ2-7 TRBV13 CASRTGVEQYF TGTGCCAGCAGGACAGGGGTCGAGCAGTACTTC
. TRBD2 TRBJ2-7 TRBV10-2 CASSEVLAGGYEQYF TGCGCCAGCAGTGAGGTACTAGCGGGGGGCTACGAGCAGTACTTC
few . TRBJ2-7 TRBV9 CASSAVGGAYEQYF TGTGCCAGCAGCGCAGTGGGGGGAGCCTACGAGCAGTACTTC
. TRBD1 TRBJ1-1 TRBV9 CASSVEVDRVAEAFF TGTGCCAGCAGCGTAGAGGTAGACAGGGTGGCTGAAGCTTTCTTT
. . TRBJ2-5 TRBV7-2 CASSPHRGGNQETQYF TGTGCCAGCAGCCCCCACAGGGGGGGCAACCAAGAGACCCAGTACTTC
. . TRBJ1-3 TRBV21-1 CASSKIGDRALGNTIYF TGTGCCAGCAGCAAAATTGGGGACAGGGCGCTAGGAAACACCATATATTTT
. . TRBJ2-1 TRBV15 CATSRERLVSSYNEQFF TGTGCCACCAGCAGAGAGAGACTAGTCAGCTCCTACAATGAGCAGTTCTTC
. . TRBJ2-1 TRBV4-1 CASSRSGNEQFF TGCGCCAGCAGTCGGTCCGGAAATGAGCAGTTCTTC
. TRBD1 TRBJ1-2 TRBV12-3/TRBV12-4 CASSPGQVYGYTF TGTGCCAGCAGCCCGGGACAGGTCTATGGCTACACCTTC
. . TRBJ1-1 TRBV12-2 CASRSGGTEAFF TGTGCAAGTCGTTCCGGAGGGACTGAAGCTTTCTTT
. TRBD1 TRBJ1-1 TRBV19 CASKLGQGATEAFF TGTGCCAGTAAATTAGGACAGGGGGCGACTGAAGCTTTCTTT
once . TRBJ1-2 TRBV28 CASSLFGGIGGYTF TGTGCCAGCAGTTTGTTTGGAGGGATAGGTGGCTACACCTTC
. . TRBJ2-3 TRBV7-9 CASSPVTDTQYF TGTGCCAGCAGCCCGGTCACAGATACGCAGTATTTT
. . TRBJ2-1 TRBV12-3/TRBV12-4 CASSLDYNEQFF TGTGCCAGCAGTTTGGACTACAATGAGCAGTTCTTC
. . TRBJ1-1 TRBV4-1 CASSQEAQGLEAFF TGCGCCAGCAGCCAAGAAGCCCAGGGCCTTGAAGCTTTCTTT
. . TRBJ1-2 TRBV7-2 CASSPHLGPTNYGYTF TGTGCCAGCAGCCCACACCTGGGGCCTACTAACTATGGCTACACCTTC
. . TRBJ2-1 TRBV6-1 CASSDRGGEQFF TGTGCCAGCAGTGACAGGGGCGGTGAGCAGTTCTTC
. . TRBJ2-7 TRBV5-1 CASGGENYEQYF TGCGCCAGCGGCGGGGAAAATTACGAGCAGTACTTC
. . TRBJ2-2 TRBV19 CASKVRPVGTGELFF TGTGCCTCGAAAGTTCGGCCTGTGGGCACCGGGGAGCTGTTTTTT
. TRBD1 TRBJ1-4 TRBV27 CASTNIGTGREKLFF TGTGCCAGCACCAATATAGGGACAGGGCGTGAAAAACTGTTTTTT
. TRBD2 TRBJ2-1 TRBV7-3 CASSSRGGALYNEQFF TGTGCCAGCAGCTCCCGGGGGGGTGCGCTATACAATGAGCAGTTCTTC
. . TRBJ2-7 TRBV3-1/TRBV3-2 CASSLGREYEQYF TGTGCCAGCAGCCTCGGACGGGAATACGAGCAGTACTTC
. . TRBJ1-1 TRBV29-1 CSAWSLGTEAFF TGCAGCGCTTGGTCACTTGGGACAGAAGCTTTCTTT
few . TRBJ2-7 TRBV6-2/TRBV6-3 CASSYTPYEQYF TGTGCCAGCAGTTACACCCCCTACGAGCAGTACTTC
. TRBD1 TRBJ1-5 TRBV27 CASSRRRDRGLPVDQPQHF TGTGCCAGCAGCCGCCGCCGGGACAGGGGCCTCCCGGTGGATCAGCCCCAGCATTTT
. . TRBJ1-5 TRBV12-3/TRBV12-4 CASRDSNQPQHF TGTGCCAGCAGGGATAGCAATCAGCCCCAGCATTTT
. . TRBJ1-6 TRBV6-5 CASSRPTPNSPLHF TGTGCCAGCAGTAGACCTACTCCCAATTCACCCCTCCACTTT
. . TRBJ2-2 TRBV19 CASSMRNAGELFF TGTGCCAGTAGTATGAGGAACGCCGGGGAGCTGTTTTTT
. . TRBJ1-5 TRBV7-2 CASSLEQHNQPQHF TGTGCCAGCAGCTTAGAGCAGCACAATCAGCCCCAGCATTTT
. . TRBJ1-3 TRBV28 CASSPRGGLGNTIYF TGTGCCAGCAGCCCGCGGGGGGGTCTTGGAAACACCATATATTTT
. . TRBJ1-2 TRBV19 CASSIGGEHGYTF TGTGCCAGTAGTATTGGAGGAGAACATGGCTACACCTTC
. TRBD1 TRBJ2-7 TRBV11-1 CASSLAGQASREQYF TGTGCCAGCAGCTTAGCGGGACAGGCCTCTCGGGAGCAGTACTTC
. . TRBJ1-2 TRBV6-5 CASRLNRDLDYGYTF TGTGCCAGCAGACTCAACAGGGACCTAGACTATGGCTACACCTTC
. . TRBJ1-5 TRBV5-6 CASSLRQITLNQPQHF TGTGCCAGCAGCTTGAGGCAGATCACACTCAATCAGCCCCAGCATTTT
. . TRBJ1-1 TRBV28 CASSSPTGPSKAFF TGTGCCAGCAGTTCCCCGACAGGACCCTCAAAGGCTTTCTTT
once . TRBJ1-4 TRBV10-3 CATQRGLDEKLFF TGTGCCACCCAGAGGGGGTTGGATGAAAAACTGTTTTTT
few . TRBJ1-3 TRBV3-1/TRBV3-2 CASSPNRETGNTIYF TGTGCCAGCAGCCCCAACAGGGAAACTGGAAACACCATATATTTT
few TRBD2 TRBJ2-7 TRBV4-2 CASSPSGGDSYEQYF TGTGCCAGCAGCCCCTCCGGGGGGGACTCGTACGAGCAGTACTTC
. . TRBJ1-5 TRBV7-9 CASSIMYQPQHF TGTGCCAGCAGCATCATGTATCAGCCCCAGCATTTT